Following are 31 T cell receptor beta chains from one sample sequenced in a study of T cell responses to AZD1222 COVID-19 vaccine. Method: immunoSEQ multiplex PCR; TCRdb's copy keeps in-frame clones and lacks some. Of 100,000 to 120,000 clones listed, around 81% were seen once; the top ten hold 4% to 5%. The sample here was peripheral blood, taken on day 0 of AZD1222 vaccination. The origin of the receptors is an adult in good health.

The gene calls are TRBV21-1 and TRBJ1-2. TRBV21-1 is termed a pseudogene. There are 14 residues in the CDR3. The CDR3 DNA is TGTGCCAGCAGCAATAAGGGTGGGGGATATGGCTACACCTTC. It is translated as CASSNKGGGYGYTF.

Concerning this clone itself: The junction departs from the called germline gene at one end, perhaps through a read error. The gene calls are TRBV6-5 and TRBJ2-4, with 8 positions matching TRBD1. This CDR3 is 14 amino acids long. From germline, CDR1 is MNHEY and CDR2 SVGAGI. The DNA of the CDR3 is TGTGCCAGCGGTTATGGACAGGGCGGCGACATTCAGTACTTC. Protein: CASGYGQGGDIQYF.

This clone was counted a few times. The CDR3 sequence: CASSQGSANHNYEQYF. CDR3 in DNA: TGTGCCAGCAGCCAAGGGTCGGCTAACCACAACTACGAGCAGTACTTC. This chain connects TRBV4-2 to TRBJ2-7; no clear D. The germline V gene has CDR1 LGHNA and CDR2 YNFKEQ. The V end lost 1 base, the J end lost 3 bases, and 16 bases lay between the germline ends. The CDR3 is made up of 16 amino acids.

CDR3 sequence: CASSLQGGELFF. The CDR3 bases are TGTGCCAGCAGCTTACAGGGGGGGGAGCTGTTTTTT. The V call is TRBV7-6, the J call TRBJ2-2; TRBD1 might be the D (6 bases). The CDR3 consists of 12 residues. V dropped 2 bases and J dropped 8 bases, with 6 bases sitting between them. Germline assignment: CDR1 SGHVS and CDR2 FNYEAQ.

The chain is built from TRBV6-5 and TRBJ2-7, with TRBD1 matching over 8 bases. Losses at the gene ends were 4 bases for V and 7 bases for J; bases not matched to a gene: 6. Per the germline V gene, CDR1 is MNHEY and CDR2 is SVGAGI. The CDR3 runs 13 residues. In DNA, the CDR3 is TGTGCCAGCAGTTCTCAGGGGGCGCGGGAGCAGTACTTC. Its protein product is CASSSQGAREQYF.

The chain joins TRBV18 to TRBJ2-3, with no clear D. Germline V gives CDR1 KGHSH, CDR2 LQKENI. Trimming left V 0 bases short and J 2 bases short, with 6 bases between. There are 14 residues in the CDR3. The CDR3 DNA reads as TGTGCCAGCTCACCACCGTCCCTCACAGATACGCAGTATTTT. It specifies CASSPPSLTDTQYF.

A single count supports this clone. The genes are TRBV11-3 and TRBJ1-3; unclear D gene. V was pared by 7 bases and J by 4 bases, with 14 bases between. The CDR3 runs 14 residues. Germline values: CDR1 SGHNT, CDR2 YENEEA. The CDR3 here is CASMPVWSGNTIYF. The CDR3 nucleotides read TGTGCCAGCATGCCCGTTTGGAGCGGAAACACCATATATTTT. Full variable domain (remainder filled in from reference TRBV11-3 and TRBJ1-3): EAGVVQSPRYKIIEKKQPVAFWCNPISGHNTLYWYLQNLGQGPELLIRYENEEAVDDSQLPKDRFSAERLKGVDSTLKIQPAELGDSAVYLCASMPVWSGNTIYFGEGSWLTVV.

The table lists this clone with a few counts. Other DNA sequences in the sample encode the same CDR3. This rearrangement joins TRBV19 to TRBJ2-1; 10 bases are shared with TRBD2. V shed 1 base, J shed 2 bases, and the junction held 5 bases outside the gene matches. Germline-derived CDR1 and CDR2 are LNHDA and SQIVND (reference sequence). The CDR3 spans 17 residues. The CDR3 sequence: CASSIGASGGAYNEQFF. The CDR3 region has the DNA TGTGCCAGTAGTATAGGGGCTAGCGGGGGTGCCTACAATGAGCAGTTCTTC.

The DNA for the CDR3 is TGTGCCAGCAACCAAGGACAGAGAGGGGTCAATCAGCCCCAGCATTTT. It yields the protein CASNQGQRGVNQPQHF. The chain joins TRBV6-6 to TRBJ1-5, with a weak D call TRBD1 (6 bases). The germline V gene has CDR1 MNHNY and CDR2 SVGAGI (reference sequence). V dropped 7 bases and J dropped 3 bases, with 19 bases sitting between them. There are 16 residues in the CDR3.

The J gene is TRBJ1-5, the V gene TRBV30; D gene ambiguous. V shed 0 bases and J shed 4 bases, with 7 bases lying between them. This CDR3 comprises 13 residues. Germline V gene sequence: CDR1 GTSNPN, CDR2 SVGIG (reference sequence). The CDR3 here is CAWSVGINQPQHF. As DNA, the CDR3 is TGTGCCTGGAGTGTTGGGATAAATCAGCCCCAGCATTTT.

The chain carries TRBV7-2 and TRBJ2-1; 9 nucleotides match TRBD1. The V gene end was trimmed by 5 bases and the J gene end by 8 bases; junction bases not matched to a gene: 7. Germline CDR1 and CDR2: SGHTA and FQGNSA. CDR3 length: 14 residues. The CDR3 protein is CASSHPGQGHEQFF. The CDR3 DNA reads TGTGCCAGCAGCCACCCGGGACAGGGCCATGAGCAGTTCTTC.

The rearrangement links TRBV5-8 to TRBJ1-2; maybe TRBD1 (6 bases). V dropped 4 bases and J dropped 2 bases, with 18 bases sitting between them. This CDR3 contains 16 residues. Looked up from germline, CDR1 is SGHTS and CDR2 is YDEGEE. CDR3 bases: TGTGCCAGCAGCATTTCCAGGGGACCCCCAAACTATGGCTACACCTTC. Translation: CASSISRGPPNYGYTF.

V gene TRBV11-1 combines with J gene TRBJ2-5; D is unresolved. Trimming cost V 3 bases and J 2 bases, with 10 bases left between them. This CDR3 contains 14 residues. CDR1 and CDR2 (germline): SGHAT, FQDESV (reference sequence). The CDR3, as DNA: TGTGCCAGCAGCTTGACCAGAACACAAGAGACCCAGTACTTC. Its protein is CASSLTRTQETQYF.

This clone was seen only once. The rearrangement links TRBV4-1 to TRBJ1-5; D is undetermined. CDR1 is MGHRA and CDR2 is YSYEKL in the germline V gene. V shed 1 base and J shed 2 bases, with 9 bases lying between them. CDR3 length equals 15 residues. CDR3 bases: TGCGCCAGCAGCCAAGCGGGGAATGGCAATCAGCCCCAGCATTTT. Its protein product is CASSQAGNGNQPQHF.

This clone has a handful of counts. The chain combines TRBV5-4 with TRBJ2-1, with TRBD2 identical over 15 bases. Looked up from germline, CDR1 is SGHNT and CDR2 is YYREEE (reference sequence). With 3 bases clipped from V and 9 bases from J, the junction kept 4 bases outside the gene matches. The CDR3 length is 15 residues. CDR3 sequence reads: CASSSGLAGGGEQFF. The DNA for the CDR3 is TGTGCCAGCAGCTCGGGACTAGCGGGGGGCGGTGAGCAGTTCTTC.

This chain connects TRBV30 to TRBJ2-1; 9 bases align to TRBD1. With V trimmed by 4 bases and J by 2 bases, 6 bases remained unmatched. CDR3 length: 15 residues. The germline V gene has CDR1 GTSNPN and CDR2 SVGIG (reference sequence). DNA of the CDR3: TGTGCCTGGAACCCTGGACAGGGGACCTACAATGAGCAGTTCTTC. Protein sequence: CAWNPGQGTYNEQFF.

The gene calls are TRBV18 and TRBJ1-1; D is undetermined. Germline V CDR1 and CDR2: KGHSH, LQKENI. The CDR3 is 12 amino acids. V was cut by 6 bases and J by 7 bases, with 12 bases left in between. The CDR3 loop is CASSQGRYEAFF. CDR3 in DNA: TGTGCCAGCTCGCAAGGACGGTATGAAGCTTTCTTT.

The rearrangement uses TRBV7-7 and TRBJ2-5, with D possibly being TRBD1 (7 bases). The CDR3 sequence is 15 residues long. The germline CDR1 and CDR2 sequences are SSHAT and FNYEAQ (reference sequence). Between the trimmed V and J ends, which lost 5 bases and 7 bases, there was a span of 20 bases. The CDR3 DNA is TGTGCCAGCAGCCAGGGGGGAGTTACAGCGGGGACCCAGTACTTC. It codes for CASSQGGVTAGTQYF.

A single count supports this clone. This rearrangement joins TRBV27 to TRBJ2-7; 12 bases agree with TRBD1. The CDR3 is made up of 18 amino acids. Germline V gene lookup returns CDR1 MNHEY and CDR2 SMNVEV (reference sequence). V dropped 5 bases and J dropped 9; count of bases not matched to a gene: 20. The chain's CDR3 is CASSSPGTGGLGGSGQYF. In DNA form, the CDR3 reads TGTGCCAGCAGTAGCCCGGGGACAGGGGGCTTAGGGGGGTCCGGGCAGTACTTC.

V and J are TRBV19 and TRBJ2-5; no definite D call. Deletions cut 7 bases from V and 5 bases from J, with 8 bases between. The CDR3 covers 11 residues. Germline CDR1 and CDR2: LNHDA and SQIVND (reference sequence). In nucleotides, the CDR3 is TGTGCCAGTAAGGCGCGGGAGACCCAGTACTTC. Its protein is CASKARETQYF. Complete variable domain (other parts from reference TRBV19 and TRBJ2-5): DGGITQSPKYLFRKEGQNVTLSCEQNLNHDAMYWYRQDPGQGLRLIYYSQIVNDFQKGDIAEGYSVSREKKESFPLTVTSAQKNPTAFYLCASKARETQYFGPGTRLLVL.

CDR3 sequence reads: CASSSPQGRIEKLFF. The CDR3 coding sequence is TGTGCCAGCAGTTCACCCCAGGGACGGATTGAAAAACTGTTTTTT. The gene calls are TRBV6-2 or TRBV6-3 and TRBJ1-4; D may be TRBD1 (5 bases). The V gene lost 4 bases and the J gene lost 7 bases, with 16 bases spanning the gap. CDR3 length: 15 residues. Germline V gene data show CDR1 as MNHEY and CDR2 as SVGEGT.

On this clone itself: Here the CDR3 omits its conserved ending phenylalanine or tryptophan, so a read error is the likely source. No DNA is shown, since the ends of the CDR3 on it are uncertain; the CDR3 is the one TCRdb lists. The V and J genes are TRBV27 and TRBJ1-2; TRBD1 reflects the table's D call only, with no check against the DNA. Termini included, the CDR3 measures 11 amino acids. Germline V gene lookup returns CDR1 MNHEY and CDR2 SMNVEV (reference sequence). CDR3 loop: CASSYGTAVAH.

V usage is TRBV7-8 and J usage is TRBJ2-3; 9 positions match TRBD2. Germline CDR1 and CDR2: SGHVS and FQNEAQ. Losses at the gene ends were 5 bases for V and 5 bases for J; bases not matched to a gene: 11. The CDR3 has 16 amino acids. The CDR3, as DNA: TGTGCCAGCAGCGATTTAGCGGGGGTCGGGGGAGATACGCAGTATTTT. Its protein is CASSDLAGVGGDTQYF.

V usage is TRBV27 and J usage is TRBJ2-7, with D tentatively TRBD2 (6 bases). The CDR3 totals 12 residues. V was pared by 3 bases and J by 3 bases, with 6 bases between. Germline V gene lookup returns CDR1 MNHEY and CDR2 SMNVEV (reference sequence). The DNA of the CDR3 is TGTGCCAGCAGTTTGGGGGGCTACGAGCAGTACTTC. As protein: CASSLGGYEQYF.

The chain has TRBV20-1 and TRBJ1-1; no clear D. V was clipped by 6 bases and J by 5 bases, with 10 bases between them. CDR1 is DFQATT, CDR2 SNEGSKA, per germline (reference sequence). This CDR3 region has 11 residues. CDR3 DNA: TGCAGTGCGTATAGTGTTACTGAAGCTTTCTTT. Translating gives CSAYSVTEAFF.

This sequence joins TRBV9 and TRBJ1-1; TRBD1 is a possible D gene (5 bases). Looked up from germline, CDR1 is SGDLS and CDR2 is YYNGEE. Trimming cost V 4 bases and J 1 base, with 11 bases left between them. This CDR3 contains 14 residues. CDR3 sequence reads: CASSPRTTNTEAFF. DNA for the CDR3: TGTGCCAGCAGCCCTCGGACAACGAACACTGAAGCTTTCTTT.

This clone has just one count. CDR3 bases: TGTGCCTGGAGAAGGACAGGGATGGCCGGGGAGCTGTTTTTT. As protein: CAWRRTGMAGELFF. The gene calls are TRBV30 and TRBJ2-2; 8 bases are a match to TRBD1. J lost 6 bases, V lost 3 bases, and 6 bases had no gene match. Germline V gene sequence: CDR1 GTSNPN, CDR2 SVGIG (reference sequence). The CDR3 spans 14 residues.

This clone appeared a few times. This CDR3 reads CASSQNWGASYGYTF. CDR3 sequence (DNA): TGCGCCAGCAGCCAAAATTGGGGCGCAAGCTATGGCTACACCTTC. The J gene is TRBJ1-2, the V gene TRBV4-3, with D possibly matching TRBD1 (5 bases). Trimming removed 2 bases from V and 4 bases from J, with 14 bases in between. The germline gives CDR1 LGHNA, CDR2 YSLEER. This CDR3 region has 15 residues.

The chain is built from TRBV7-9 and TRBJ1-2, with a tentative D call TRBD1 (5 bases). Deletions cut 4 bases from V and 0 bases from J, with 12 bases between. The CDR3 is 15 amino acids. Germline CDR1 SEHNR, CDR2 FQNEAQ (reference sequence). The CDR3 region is CASSSTMTANYGYTF. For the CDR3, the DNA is TGTGCCAGCAGCTCGACCATGACAGCTAACTATGGCTACACCTTC.

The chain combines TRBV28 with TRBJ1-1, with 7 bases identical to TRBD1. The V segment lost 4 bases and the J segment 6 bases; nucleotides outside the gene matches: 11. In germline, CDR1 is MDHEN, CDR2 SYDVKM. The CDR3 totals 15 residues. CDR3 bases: TGTGCCAGCAGTTCCCCAAGGGGGCAAAAGGCTGAAGCTTTCTTT. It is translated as CASSSPRGQKAEAFF.

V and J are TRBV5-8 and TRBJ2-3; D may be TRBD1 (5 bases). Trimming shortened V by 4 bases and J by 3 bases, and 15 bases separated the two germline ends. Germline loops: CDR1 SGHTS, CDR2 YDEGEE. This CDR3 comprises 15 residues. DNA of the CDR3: TGTGCCAGCAGCCTAGGCAGGGAAGGAACAGATACGCAGTATTTT. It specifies CASSLGREGTDTQYF.